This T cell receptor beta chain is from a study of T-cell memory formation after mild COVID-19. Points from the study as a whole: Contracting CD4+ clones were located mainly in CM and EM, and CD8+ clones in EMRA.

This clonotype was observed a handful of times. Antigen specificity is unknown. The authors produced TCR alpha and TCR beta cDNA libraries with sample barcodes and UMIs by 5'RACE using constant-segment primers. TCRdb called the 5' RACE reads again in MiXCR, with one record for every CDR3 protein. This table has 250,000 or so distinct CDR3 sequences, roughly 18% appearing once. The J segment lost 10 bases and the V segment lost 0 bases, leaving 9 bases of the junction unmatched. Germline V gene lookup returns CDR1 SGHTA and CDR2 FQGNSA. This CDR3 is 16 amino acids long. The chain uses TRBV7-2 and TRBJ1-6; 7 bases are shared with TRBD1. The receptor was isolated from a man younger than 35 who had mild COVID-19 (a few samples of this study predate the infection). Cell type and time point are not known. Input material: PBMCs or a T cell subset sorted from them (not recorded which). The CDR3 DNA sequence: TGTGCCAGCAGCTTAGCCCGACAGGGCGGTGGCTCACCCCTCCACTTT. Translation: CASSLARQGGGSPLHF.